This T cell receptor beta chain was identified in a study of CXCR3-negative and CXCR3-positive naive CD8 T cells (dated by TCRdb to between 2017 and 2020). About the full investigation: In total, roughly 140 million TRB reads were obtained, which works out to roughly 1.5 +/- 0.3 million reads per library. The diversity and physicochemical repertoire analyses included more than nine donors pooled from two independent experiments. The TRBV-TRBJ cluster analysis covered naive subsets from about 5 donors and memory cells from 3 donors. What the work shows at the level of the full study, not this receptor alone: Similar TRBV-TRBJ usage was shown by naive CXCR3-negative and CXCR3-positive cells from the same donor, whereas distinct patterns were shown by memory cells. Repertoire diversity was comparably high in both naive subsets but much lower in memory CD8+ T cells. Because surface CD5, which is linked to self-reactivity in mice, was comparable between the naive subsets, TCR interaction strength was also inferred from the physicochemical properties of TRB CDR3s. Freshly isolated PBMCs were used for most assays because CXCR3 expression partially decreased after cryopreservation. TRB CDR3s from CXCR3-positive naive cells showed higher hydrophobicity (lower Kidera factor 4), lower energy, and higher strength and volume indices than CXCR3-negative naive cells.

This sample was sequenced with a NextSeq 550. The Human TCR Profiling Kit (MiLaboratory) was used to make UMI-labeled 5' RACE TRB cDNA libraries. The full amount of extracted RNA was used for cDNA synthesis, and the full amount of resulting cDNA was used for PCR amplification. Libraries were prepared in parallel with an identical number of PCR cycles. The original pipeline was this. MIGEC and MiXCR extracted about 53,000 +/- 10,000 unique UMI-labeled TRB cDNA molecules per library, requiring at least two reads per UMI. On average, about 40,000 +/- 10,000 functional in-frame TRB CDR3 nucleotide clonotypes lacking stop codons were found per library. After downsampling to 5000 UMI-labeled TRB molecules per sample, diversity metrics, including normalized Shannon-Wiener and Chao1, were computed in VDJtools. For the central five CDR3 residues, VDJtools calculated physicochemical properties weighted by clonotype size, namely interaction energy, strength, volume and Kidera factor 4. One entry per CDR3 protein sequence results from the TCRdb reprocessing of the reads, with DNA left out. Clone size and V and J calls follow TCRdb, not the original study. This sample's table carries some 67,000 distinct CDR3 sequences. Around 1.4% of the sample goes to the ten largest clones.

A remark on this clonotype: There is no known antigen for this receptor.

The germline V gene sets CDR1 to MDHEN and CDR2 to SYDVKM. The CDR3 runs 14 amino acids, cysteine and phenylalanine included. DNA for this receptor is not on file. Each CD8+ T cell subset was flow-sorted in triplicate, with approximately 300,000 cells per subset placed directly into RLT lysis buffer. Naive CD8+ T cells were defined stringently as CD45RO-CCR7+CD27+CD95- to exclude memory contaminants. Peripheral blood mononuclear cells were isolated from buffy coats by standard density gradient centrifugation. Naive CXCR3-negative and CXCR3-positive CD8+ T cells were flow-sorted on a FACSAria III. Total RNA was extracted from sorted cells with an RNeasy Mini Kit.

Recombination connected TRBV28 to TRBJ2-7; without DNA, the TCRdb call of TRBD2 cannot be checked. The clonotype originates from a human donor in good health. Some clones in this sample may be carry-over from other donors' samples. Source material: naive CXCR3- CD8+ T cells from blood. The cell subset or site label of this sample denotes: CD45RO-CCR7+CD27+CD95- naive CD8+ T cells lacking CXCR3 (TNR3-). The CDR3 protein is CASRLAGDSYEQYF.